This T cell receptor beta chain was recorded in a study of blood T cells in healthy people across ages. Whole-study results and caveats: Naive CD4+ cell counts and diversity both ran higher in long-lived than in aged donors. Diversity was estimated from one million T cells, and these estimates were considered underestimates.

To note about this clonotype: Its cognate antigen is unknown.

Next came a second PCR, run for about 7 to 11 cycles, which used a sample-barcoded 5' primer along with a J-beta primer mix. Each cDNA molecule carried a tag from a template-switch adaptor that contained 12 random nucleotides. Each CDR3 protein is one row after TCRdb ran MiXCR on the 5' RACE reads. The sample gives roughly 720,000 distinct CDR3 sequences, about 53% of which show up once; around 41% is in the top ten. Material for sequencing was blood. The TCR originated in a man older than 75 in good health.

The CDR3 loop is CSVEGQGGNEQFF. CDR3 in DNA: TGCAGCGTTGAAGGACAGGGGGGGAATGAGCAGTTCTTC. V usage is TRBV29-1 and J usage is TRBJ2-1, with TRBD1 matching 9 bases. Per germline, CDR1 SQVTM and CDR2 ANQGSEA. There are 13 residues in the CDR3. The junction had 2 bases not matched to a gene; V was cut back by 1 base and J by 7 bases.